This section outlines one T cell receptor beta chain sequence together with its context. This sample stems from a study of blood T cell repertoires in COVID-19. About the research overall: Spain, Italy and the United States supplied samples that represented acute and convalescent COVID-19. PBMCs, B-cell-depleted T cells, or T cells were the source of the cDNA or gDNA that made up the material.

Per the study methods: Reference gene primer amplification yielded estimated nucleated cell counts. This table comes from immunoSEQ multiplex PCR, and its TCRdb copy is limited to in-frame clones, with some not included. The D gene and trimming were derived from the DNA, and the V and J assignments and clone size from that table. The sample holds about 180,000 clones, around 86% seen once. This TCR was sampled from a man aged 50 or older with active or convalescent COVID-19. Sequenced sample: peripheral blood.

CDR3 bases: TGTGCCTGGGACTCCTCGGGGGCCAACGTCCTGACTTTC. Translated: CAWDSSGANVLTF. The chain is built from TRBV30 and TRBJ2-6, with unresolved D. The germline V gene encodes CDR1 GTSNPN and CDR2 SVGIG (reference sequence). The V and J ends lost 5 bases and 4 bases respectively, with 9 bases between them. The CDR3 has 13 residues.